Each of the 8 T cell receptor beta chains below was sequenced from the same sample in a study of blood T cells in healthy people across ages (dated by TCRdb to about 2015). Preparation of the library involved 5' RACE. TCRdb names Illumina HiSeq 2500 as the instrument used. A second PCR of 7 to 11 cycles was performed with a sample-barcoded 5' primer and a J-beta primer mix. In-frame beta chains were kept once TCRdb had trimmed the public reads at Q25 with fastp and called clones with MiXCR. Here each entry gathers all rows of one CDR3 protein and keeps the most common genes and DNA. Here the sample has 650,000 to 800,000 distinct CDR3 sequences; 44% occur a single time. The ten top clones hold roughly 19% of the sample. Sequencing used blood. The receptors stem from a man in his sixties in good health.

This clonotype has only a few counts. This chain joins TRBV20-1 and TRBJ2-3, with D possibly TRBD2 on 6 matching bases. The CDR3 sequence is 12 residues long. Trimming took off 5 bases at V and 5 bases at J, with 11 bases between the two ends. The germline V gene encodes CDR1 DFQATT and CDR2 SNEGSKA (reference sequence). This CDR3 reads CSASGGKDTQYF. For the CDR3, the DNA is TGCAGTGCTTCCGGGGGTAAAGATACGCAGTATTTT.

As for this clonotype: One base away lies a much larger clone, so this may be a sequencing read error. V gene TRBV29-1 combines with J gene TRBJ2-5; 7 bases are shared with TRBD1. The DNA end lines up better with TRBJ2-1; the J call may be wrong. Germline V gives CDR1 SQVTM, CDR2 ANQGSEA. CDR3 size: 13 residues. Here the CDR3 reads CSGWTGQEETQFF. The DNA of the CDR3 is TGCAGCGGGTGGACAGGCCAGGAAGAGACCCAGTTCTTC.

This chain links TRBV29-1 with TRBJ1-3, with D perhaps TRBD1 (6 bases). The CDR3 runs 13 residues. With 4 bases removed from V and 0 bases from J, the gap between germline ends came to 7 bases. CDR1 SQVTM and CDR2 ANQGSEA come from the germline V gene. The CDR3 coding sequence is TGCAGCGTTGGGACAGACTCTGGAAACACCATATATTTT. Amino acids: CSVGTDSGNTIYF.

This chain links TRBV20-1 with TRBJ2-3; 12 bases fit TRBD2. The CDR3 is made up of 17 amino acids. The J segment lost 4 bases and the V segment lost 3 bases, leaving 11 bases of the junction unmatched. Germline V gene sequence: CDR1 DFQATT, CDR2 SNEGSKA (reference sequence). The CDR3 DNA follows: TGCAGTGCTAGGTCCCTTCTGCTAGCGGGGGGGCCAGATACGCAGTATTTT. This translates into CSARSLLLAGGPDTQYF.

Only a few counts were recorded for this clonotype. This chain links TRBV7-8 with TRBJ1-2; D is perhaps TRBD1 (6 bases). The ends were cut back, 5 bases at V and 8 bases at J, with 18 bases in the middle. Per the germline V gene, CDR1 is SGHVS and CDR2 is FQNEAQ. This CDR3 comprises 14 residues. The CDR3 spells CASSPTGAGVGYTF. As DNA, the CDR3 is TGTGCCAGCAGCCCAACGGGGGCAGGGGTCGGCTACACCTTC.

To note about this clonotype: The junction and the germline gene differ at one end; a read error may be behind it. The chain has TRBV2 and TRBJ1-2; 7 bases map to TRBD1. Germline values: CDR1 SNHLY, CDR2 FYNNEI. The CDR3 is 13 amino acids. CDR3 in amino acids: CANSAQGVWGYTF. Here the CDR3 DNA reads TGTGCCAACAGTGCCCAGGGGGTGTGGGGCTACACCTTC.

The CDR3 protein is CASSRPLAGGPGTHNEQFF. In DNA, the CDR3 is TGTGCCAGCAGCAGACCACTAGCGGGGGGGCCCGGTACCCACAATGAGCAGTTCTTC. The chain carries TRBV6-2 or TRBV6-3 and TRBJ2-1, with TRBD2 matching 13 bases. V lost 6 bases to trimming and J lost 5 bases; unmatched junction nucleotides: 16. Looked up from germline, CDR1 is MNHEY and CDR2 is SVGEGT. The CDR3 contains 19 residues.

Turning to this clonotype: Possible read error: a much larger clone is one base away. The chain uses TRBV7-2 and TRBJ2-1; D gene uncertain. V gave up 8 bases and J gave up 3 bases, with 8 bases separating them. The CDR3 has 12 amino acids. Germline V gene data show CDR1 as SGHTA and CDR2 as FQGNSA. CDR3 nucleotides: TGTGCCAGCGGCCCGGACTACAATGAGCAGTTCTTC. It is translated as CASGPDYNEQFF.